These 5 T cell receptor beta chains came from one sample sequenced in a study of tumor-infiltrating lymphocytes in primary liver carcinoma. Unsorted whole blood supplied the blood RNA, and germline DNA was isolated too. Priming with a constant-region primer yielded TCR beta cDNA from roughly 500 ng total RNA. For TCR beta, libraries were produced by three nested multiplex PCR rounds using slightly modified ARM-PCR. PCR rounds one and two used TRBV1-TRBV30 forward primers with a C-beta reverse primer for about 9 cycles each. One entry per CDR3 protein, called by TCRdb with MiXCR from the multiplex PCR reads. The profile shows about 200,000 distinct CDR3 sequences, approximately 65% of them singletons. Sequencing used peripheral blood. The source is a woman aged 55 to 70 with primary liver carcinoma and hepatitis B virus infection.

This chain uses TRBV7-9 with TRBJ2-1; no clear D. The CDR3 length is 17 residues. Per germline, CDR1 SEHNR and CDR2 FQNEAQ (reference sequence). The V end was cut by 5 bases, the J end by 1 base, with 18 bases between. The CDR3 region is CASSPTARLLSYNEQFF. The CDR3 DNA sequence: TGTGCCAGCAGCCCAACTGCTCGGTTACTGTCCTACAATGAGCAGTTCTTC.

Remarks on this clonotype: One end of the junction varies from germline; a read error may be responsible. The CDR3 DNA is TGTGCCAGCAGCTCAGGGACAGGGTTGAACACTGAGGCTCTCTTT. Its translation is CASSSGTGLNTEALF. The chain combines TRBV11-3 with TRBJ1-1, with 9 bases matching TRBD1. The CDR3 runs 15 residues. CDR1 is SGHNT, CDR2 YENEEA, per germline. Using reference TRBV11-3 and TRBJ1-1 for the parts outside the CDR3, the full variable domain is EAGVVQSPRYKIIEKKQPVAFWCNPISGHNTLYWYLQNLGQGPELLIRYENEEAVDDSQLPKDRFSAERLKGVDSTLKIQPAELGDSAVYLCASSSGTGLNTEALFGQGTRLTVV.

V gene TRBV5-1 combines with J gene TRBJ2-1; no definite D call. V lost 0 bases to trimming and J lost 8 bases, with 15 bases between them. This CDR3 is 15 amino acids long. Germline-derived CDR1 and CDR2 are SGHRS and YFSETQ. The CDR3 protein is CASSLGDGAIDEQFF. CDR3 nucleotides: TGCGCCAGCAGCTTGGGTGACGGAGCGATAGATGAGCAGTTCTTC.

This clonotype was seen once. A read error is possible here, since a much larger clone lies one base away. The chain combines TRBV6-1 with TRBJ2-7; TRBD1 might be the D (5 bases). V was trimmed by 4 bases and J by 0 bases, leaving 16 bases between them. CDR3 length equals 16 residues. The germline gives CDR1 MNHNS, CDR2 SASEGT. The DNA of the CDR3 is TGTGCCAGCAGTGTCCGACAGTGGACCCCCTCCTACGAGCAGTACTTC. Translation gives CASSVRQWTPSYEQYF.

In its sample, this clonotype was seen many times. The chain carries TRBV11-2 and TRBJ2-7, with unresolved D. The V and J ends lost 2 bases and 3 bases respectively, with 11 bases between them. Per germline, CDR1 SGHAT and CDR2 FQNNGV. This CDR3 spans 14 amino acids. Here the CDR3 DNA reads TGTGCCAGCAGCTTAAGGAGATGGGGCTACGAGCAGTACTTC. Translated, it gives CASSLRRWGYEQYF.